These T cell receptor beta chains were read from a single sample in a study of blood T cell repertoires in COVID-19. TCRdb keeps only in-frame clones here, not all; method: immunoSEQ multiplex PCR. The repertoire holds 200,000 to 300,000 clones, with around 89% as singletons. Sequencing used PBMCs or T cells enriched from blood (not recorded which). The source is a woman between 40 and 55 years old with acute COVID-19. The CDR3 runs from the conserved cysteine through the conserved F or W. Fields, in order: CDR3 DNA, CDR3 protein, V gene, J gene, D gene. The D gene is left open where the match is weak.

CDR3nt: TGCGCCAGCAGTGGCGGCCTCCAAGAGACCCAGTACTTC; CDR3aa: CASSGGLQETQYF; v_gene: TRBV10-1; j_gene: TRBJ2-5; d_gene: .
CDR3nt: TGCGCCAGCAGCCTATTGGACAGGGCGGCTGAAGCTTTCTTT; CDR3aa: CASSLLDRAAEAFF; v_gene: TRBV4-3; j_gene: TRBJ1-1; d_gene: TRBD1
CDR3nt: TGCGCCAGCAGTCACAATCCCGGGTCAACAAGCTCCTACAATGAGCAGTTCTTC; CDR3aa: CASSHNPGSTSSYNEQFF; v_gene: TRBV10-1; j_gene: TRBJ2-1; d_gene: .
CDR3nt: TGTGCCAGCAGCTCCTCTTTAGGCGGCTATGGCTACACCTTC; CDR3aa: CASSSSLGGYGYTF; v_gene: TRBV5-4; j_gene: TRBJ1-2; d_gene: .
CDR3nt: TGCGCCAGCAGCTCGACACCCGCCGGGGAGCTGTTTTTT; CDR3aa: CASSSTPAGELFF; v_gene: TRBV5-1; j_gene: TRBJ2-2; d_gene: .
CDR3nt: TGTGCCACCAGTGATTACGGGGTCTATGGCTACACCTTC; CDR3aa: CATSDYGVYGYTF; v_gene: TRBV24-1; j_gene: TRBJ1-2; d_gene: .
CDR3nt: TGTGCCAGCAGTGAATTTAGGGGGGGGAATGAAAAACTGTTTTTT; CDR3aa: CASSEFRGGNEKLFF; v_gene: TRBV25-1; j_gene: TRBJ1-4; d_gene: .
CDR3nt: TGTGCCAGTAGTATCACGGTCACCGGGGAGCTGTTTTTT; CDR3aa: CASSITVTGELFF; v_gene: TRBV19; j_gene: TRBJ2-2; d_gene: .
CDR3nt: TGTGCCACCCTCCCTAGCGGGAGTAAAAGTGAGCAGTTCTTC; CDR3aa: CATLPSGSKSEQFF; v_gene: TRBV10-3; j_gene: TRBJ2-1; d_gene: TRBD2
CDR3nt: TGTGCCAGCAGTTACTCAACCCCCGGGAACACTGAAGCTTTCTTT; CDR3aa: CASSYSTPGNTEAFF; v_gene: TRBV6-5; j_gene: TRBJ1-1; d_gene: .
CDR3nt: TGTGCCAGCAGTTCCCCTCTAGCGGGAGAGGTTAATGAGCAGTTCTTC; CDR3aa: CASSSPLAGEVNEQFF; v_gene: TRBV6-2/TRBV6-3; j_gene: TRBJ2-1; d_gene: TRBD2
CDR3nt: TGCGCCAGCAGCTTGGCCTCCGGGAGGAACTATGGCTACACCTTC; CDR3aa: CASSLASGRNYGYTF; v_gene: TRBV5-1; j_gene: TRBJ1-2; d_gene: .
CDR3nt: TGTGCCAGCAGCTTATTCTTGGGGACAGGGGGCCTGAAAGGGTCTGGCTACACCTTC; CDR3aa: CASSLFLGTGGLKGSGYTF; v_gene: TRBV11-2; j_gene: TRBJ1-2; d_gene: TRBD1